These T cell receptor beta chains were read from a single sample in a study of early T cells in non-severe SARS-CoV-2 infection. MiXCR was run by TCRdb on the 5' RACE reads, yielding one entry per CDR3 protein. The sample lists tens of thousands of distinct CDR3 sequences, 5% seen once, with 11% in the top ten. Material for sequencing was whole blood. These receptors were obtained from an adult who was a healthcare worker with PCR-confirmed SARS-CoV-2 infection or an uninfected control (not recorded which). Each CDR3 is given with its conserved first and last residue. Fields, in order: V gene, D gene, J gene, CDR3 protein. A D gene is named only where the DNA matches it firmly.

TRBV6-6	-	TRBJ1-1	CASRDRTEEAFF
TRBV20-1	TRBD1	TRBJ2-7	CSANPGQGTYEQYF
TRBV18	TRBD2	TRBJ2-4	CASSPTGTRENIQYF
TRBV4-2	TRBD2	TRBJ2-7	CASSPPPASGTGQYF
TRBV18	-	TRBJ1-6	CASSPNRDNSPLHF
TRBV10-2	-	TRBJ2-3	CASKKGGGSTDTQYF
TRBV3-1	TRBD1	TRBJ1-1	CASSLNQGVPFF
TRBV27	TRBD2	TRBJ2-7	CASRSTSGSSYEQYF
TRBV10-3	TRBD2	TRBJ2-5	CAISARGSGGQETQYF
TRBV20-1	TRBD1	TRBJ1-2	CSARQGLYGYTF
TRBV7-2	TRBD1	TRBJ2-3	CASSPRQGGSTDTQYF
TRBV11-2	TRBD1	TRBJ2-7	CASSRSGQSYEQYF
TRBV20-1	TRBD1	TRBJ1-1	CSARRTGMNTEAFF
TRBV12-3/TRBV12-4	TRBD1	TRBJ1-5	CASSPATGHNQPQHF
TRBV6-1	TRBD1	TRBJ1-2	CASSETNLQGPISGYTF
TRBV12-3/TRBV12-4	-	TRBJ1-2	CASSLSPSYGYTF
TRBV6-2/TRBV6-3	-	TRBJ2-7	CASSRSRTSSYEQYF
TRBV11-2	TRBD2	TRBJ2-7	CASSPQTSRSYEQYF
TRBV7-8	-	TRBJ2-3	CASSPQTASDTQYF
TRBV29-1	TRBD1	TRBJ1-2	CSVEGQGGYGYTF
TRBV20-1	-	TRBJ2-3	CSAGRSGRTDTQYF
TRBV29-1	TRBD1	TRBJ2-5	CSGQGFAGSETQYF
TRBV28	TRBD2	TRBJ2-1	CASSLWGGRDNEQFF
TRBV20-1	-	TRBJ1-5	CSARVKQGIDQPQHF
TRBV12-3/TRBV12-4	-	TRBJ1-5	CASSSSGKGNQPQHF
TRBV27	-	TRBJ1-1	CASSLGYGGAENTEAFF
TRBV7-6	TRBD1	TRBJ2-7	CASSPWTGGTYEQYF
TRBV25-1	TRBD2	TRBJ2-5	CASSRAGGLRETQYF
TRBV27	-	TRBJ2-7	CASRGGPPGLNREQYF
TRBV3-1	-	TRBJ1-1	CASSLDTEAFF
TRBV28	TRBD1	TRBJ2-7	CASLGQTYEQYF
TRBV20-1	-	TRBJ2-3	CSAAGTDTQYF
TRBV29-1	-	TRBJ2-1	CSVDRARYNEQFF
TRBV29-1	-	TRBJ1-2	CSVESGFPYGYTF
TRBV5-6	-	TRBJ2-1	CASSLIQGEQFF
TRBV5-5	-	TRBJ2-1	CASSLGTTTYNEQFF
TRBV2	-	TRBJ2-3	CASSENTDTQYF
TRBV11-2	-	TRBJ2-5	CASSPDPIGQETQYF
TRBV18	-	TRBJ1-1	CASSQGQLTEAFF
TRBV3-1	-	TRBJ1-5	CASSQDGGRVQPQHF
TRBV3-1	-	TRBJ1-6	CASRLTGLDSPLHF
TRBV12-2	-	TRBJ2-7	CASRLVIGRNRYF
TRBV20-1	-	TRBJ1-1	CSAMGRLNTEAFF
TRBV29-1	-	TRBJ1-1	CSVTENTEAFF
TRBV5-1	TRBD2	TRBJ2-1	CASSLPGLAGYNEQFF
TRBV20-1	TRBD2	TRBJ2-3	CSALIAGGPTDTQFF
TRBV5-1	-	TRBJ1-5	CASSLDSASNQPQHF
TRBV6-2/TRBV6-3	-	TRBJ1-6	CASSEWTDYNSPLHF
TRBV7-9	TRBD1	TRBJ1-2	CASSLGQGADYGYTF
TRBV6-6	-	TRBJ1-1	CASTGANTEAFF
TRBV11-2	TRBD2	TRBJ2-1	CASSTTSGSSYNEQFF
TRBV20-1	-	TRBJ2-7	CSARESARTLYEQYF
TRBV20-1	TRBD1	TRBJ1-5	CSAFLTGGVSNQPQHF